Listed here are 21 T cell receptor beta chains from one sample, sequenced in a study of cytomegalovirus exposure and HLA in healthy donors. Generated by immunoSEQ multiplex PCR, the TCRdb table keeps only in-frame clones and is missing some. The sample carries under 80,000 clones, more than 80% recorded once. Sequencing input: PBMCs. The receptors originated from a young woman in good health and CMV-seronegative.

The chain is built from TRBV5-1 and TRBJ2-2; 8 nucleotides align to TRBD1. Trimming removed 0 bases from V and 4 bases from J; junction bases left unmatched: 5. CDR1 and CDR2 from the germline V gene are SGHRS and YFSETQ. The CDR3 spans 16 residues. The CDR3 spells CASSLDLQGGTGELFF. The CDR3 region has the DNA TGCGCCAGCAGCTTGGACCTACAGGGGGGCACCGGGGAGCTGTTTTTT.

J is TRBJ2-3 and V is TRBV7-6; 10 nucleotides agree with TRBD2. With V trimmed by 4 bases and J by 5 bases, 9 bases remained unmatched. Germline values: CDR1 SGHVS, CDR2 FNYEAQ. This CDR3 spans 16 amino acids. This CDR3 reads CASSSGLAQPLDTQYF. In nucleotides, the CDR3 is TGTGCCAGCAGCTCGGGACTAGCGCAACCATTAGATACGCAGTATTTT.

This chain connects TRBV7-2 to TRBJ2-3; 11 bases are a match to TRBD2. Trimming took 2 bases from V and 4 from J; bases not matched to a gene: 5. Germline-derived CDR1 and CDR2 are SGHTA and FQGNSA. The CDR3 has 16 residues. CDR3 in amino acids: CASSLIAGGPPDTQYF. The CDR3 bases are TGTGCCAGCAGCTTAATAGCGGGGGGGCCGCCAGATACGCAGTATTTT.

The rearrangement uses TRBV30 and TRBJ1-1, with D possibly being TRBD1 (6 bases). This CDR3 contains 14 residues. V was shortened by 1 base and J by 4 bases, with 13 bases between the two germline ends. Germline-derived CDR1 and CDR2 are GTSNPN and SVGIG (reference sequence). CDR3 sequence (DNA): TGTGCCTGGAGTGGTTGGGGGCTAGGCACTGAAGCTTTCTTT. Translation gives CAWSGWGLGTEAFF.

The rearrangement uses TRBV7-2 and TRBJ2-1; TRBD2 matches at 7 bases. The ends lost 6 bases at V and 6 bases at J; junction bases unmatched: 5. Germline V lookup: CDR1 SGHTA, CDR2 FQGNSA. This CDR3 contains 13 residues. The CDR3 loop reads CASRSGIINEQFF. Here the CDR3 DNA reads TGTGCCAGCAGGAGCGGGATTATCAATGAGCAGTTCTTC.

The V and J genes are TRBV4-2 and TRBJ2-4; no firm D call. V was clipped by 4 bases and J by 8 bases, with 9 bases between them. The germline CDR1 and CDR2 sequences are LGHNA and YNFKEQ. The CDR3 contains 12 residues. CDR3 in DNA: TGTGCCAGCAGCCCCACCGGGTACATTCAGTACTTC. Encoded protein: CASSPTGYIQYF.

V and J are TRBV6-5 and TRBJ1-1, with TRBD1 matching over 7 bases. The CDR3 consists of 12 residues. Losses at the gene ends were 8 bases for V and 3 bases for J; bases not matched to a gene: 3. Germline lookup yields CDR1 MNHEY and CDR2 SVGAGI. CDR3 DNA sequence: TGTGCCAGCTACAGGGGTGACACTGAAGCTTTCTTT. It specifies CASYRGDTEAFF.

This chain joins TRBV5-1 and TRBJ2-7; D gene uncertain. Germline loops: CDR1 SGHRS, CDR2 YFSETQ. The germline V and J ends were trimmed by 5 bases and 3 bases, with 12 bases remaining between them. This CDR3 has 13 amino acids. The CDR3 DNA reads TGCGCCAGCAGGGCCCTCGCGGTCTACGAGCAGTACTTC. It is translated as CASRALAVYEQYF.

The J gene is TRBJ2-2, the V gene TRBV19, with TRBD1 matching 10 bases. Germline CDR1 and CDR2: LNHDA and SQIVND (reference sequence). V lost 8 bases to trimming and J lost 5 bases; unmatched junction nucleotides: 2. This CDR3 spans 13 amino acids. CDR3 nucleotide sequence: TGTGCCAGTGCGGGACAGGGGACCGGGGAGCTGTTTTTT. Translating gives CASAGQGTGELFF.

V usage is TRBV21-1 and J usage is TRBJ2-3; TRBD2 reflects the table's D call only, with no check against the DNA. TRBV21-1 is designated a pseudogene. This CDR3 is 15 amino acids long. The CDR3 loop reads CASSSWPSGTDTQYF. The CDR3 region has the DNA TGTGCCAGCAGCTCGTGGCCTAGCGGCACAGATACGCAGTATTTT.

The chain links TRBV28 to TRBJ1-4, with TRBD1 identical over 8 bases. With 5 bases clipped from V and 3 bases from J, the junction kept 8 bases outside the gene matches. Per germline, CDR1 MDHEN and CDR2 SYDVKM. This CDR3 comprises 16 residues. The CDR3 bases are TGTGCCAGCAGTAGACGCTTGACAGGGGCTAATGAAAAACTGTTTTTT. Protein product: CASSRRLTGANEKLFF.

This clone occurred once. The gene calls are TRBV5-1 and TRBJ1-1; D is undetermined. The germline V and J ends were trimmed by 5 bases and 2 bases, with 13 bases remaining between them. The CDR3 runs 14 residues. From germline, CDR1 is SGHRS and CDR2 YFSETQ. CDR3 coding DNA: TGCGCCAGCAGTCCCGCGGCGGGTAACACTGAAGCTTTCTTT. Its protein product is CASSPAAGNTEAFF.

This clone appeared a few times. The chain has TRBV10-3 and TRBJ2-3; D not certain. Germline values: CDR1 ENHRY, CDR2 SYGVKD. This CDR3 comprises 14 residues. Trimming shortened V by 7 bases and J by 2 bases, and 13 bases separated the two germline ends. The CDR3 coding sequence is TGTGCCATCAATGGGCCTCAGGTCACAGATACGCAGTATTTT. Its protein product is CAINGPQVTDTQYF.

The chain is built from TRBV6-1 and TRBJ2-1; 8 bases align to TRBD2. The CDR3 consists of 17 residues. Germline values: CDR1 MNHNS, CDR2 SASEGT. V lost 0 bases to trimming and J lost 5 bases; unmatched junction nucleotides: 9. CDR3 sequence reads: CASSEAGGGKLDNEQFF. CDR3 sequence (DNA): TGTGCCAGCAGTGAAGCGGGCGGGGGGAAGCTCGACAATGAGCAGTTCTTC.

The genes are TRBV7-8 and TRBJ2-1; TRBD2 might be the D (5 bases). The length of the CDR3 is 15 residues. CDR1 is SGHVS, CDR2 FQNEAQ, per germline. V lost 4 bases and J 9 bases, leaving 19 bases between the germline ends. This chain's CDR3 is CASSSKRTPWAEQFF. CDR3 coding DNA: TGTGCCAGCAGCTCCAAGCGGACCCCTTGGGCTGAGCAGTTCTTC.

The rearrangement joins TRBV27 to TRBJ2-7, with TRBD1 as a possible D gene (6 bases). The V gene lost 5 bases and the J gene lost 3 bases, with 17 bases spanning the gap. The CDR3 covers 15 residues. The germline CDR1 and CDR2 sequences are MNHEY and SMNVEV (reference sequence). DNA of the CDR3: TGTGCCAGCAGTGGAACCGGACAGCTAGTCTACGAGCAGTACTTC. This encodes CASSGTGQLVYEQYF.

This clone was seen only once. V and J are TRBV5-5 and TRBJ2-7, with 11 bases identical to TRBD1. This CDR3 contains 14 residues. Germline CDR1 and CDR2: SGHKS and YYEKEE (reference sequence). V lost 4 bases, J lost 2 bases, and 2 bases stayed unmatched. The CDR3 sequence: CASSLGQGAYEQYF. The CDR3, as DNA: TGTGCCAGCAGCCTGGGACAGGGGGCCTACGAGCAGTACTTC.

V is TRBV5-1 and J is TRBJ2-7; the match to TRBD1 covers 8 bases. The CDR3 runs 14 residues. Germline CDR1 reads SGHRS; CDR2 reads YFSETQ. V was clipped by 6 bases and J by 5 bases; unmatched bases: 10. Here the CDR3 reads CASIPGAGGNEQYF. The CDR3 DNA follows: TGCGCCAGCATCCCTGGGGCAGGGGGCAACGAGCAGTACTTC.

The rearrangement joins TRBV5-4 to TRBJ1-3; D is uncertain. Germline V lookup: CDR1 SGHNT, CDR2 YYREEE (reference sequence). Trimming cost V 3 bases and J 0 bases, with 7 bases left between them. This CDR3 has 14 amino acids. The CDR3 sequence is CASSYSVSGNTIYF. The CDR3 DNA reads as TGTGCCAGCAGCTATAGTGTCTCTGGAAACACCATATATTTT.

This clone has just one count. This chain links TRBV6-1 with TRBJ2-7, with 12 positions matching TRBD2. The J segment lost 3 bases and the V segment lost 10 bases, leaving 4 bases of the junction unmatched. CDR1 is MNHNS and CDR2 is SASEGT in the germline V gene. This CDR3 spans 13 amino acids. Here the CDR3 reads CAIPTSGGYEQYF. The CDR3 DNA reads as TGTGCCATCCCGACTAGCGGGGGCTACGAGCAGTACTTC.

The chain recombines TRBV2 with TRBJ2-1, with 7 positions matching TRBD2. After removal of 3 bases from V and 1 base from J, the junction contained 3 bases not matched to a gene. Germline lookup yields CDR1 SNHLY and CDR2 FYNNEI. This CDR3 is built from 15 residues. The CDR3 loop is CASSDGGGSYNEQFF. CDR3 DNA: TGTGCCAGCAGTGACGGCGGGGGTTCCTACAATGAGCAGTTCTTC. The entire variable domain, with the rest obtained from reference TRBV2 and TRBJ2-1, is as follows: EPEVTQTPSHQVTQMGQEVILRCVPISNHLYFYWYRQILGQKVEFLVSFYNNEISEKSEIFDDQFSVERPDGSNFTLKIRSTKLEDSAMYFCASSDGGGSYNEQFFGPGTRLTVL.